This T cell receptor (beta chain) was documented in a study of PD-L1 blockade in urothelial cancer. Study-wide context: The year 2014 saw patients start atezolizumab, 1,200 mg intravenously every 3 weeks. Across blood samples, T cells had a median count of roughly 140,000. Prior exposure to chemotherapy in patients amounted to 0 to 3 regimens received.

Synthetic TCR analog templates were spiked into each PCR. Produced via immunoSEQ multiplex PCR; TCRdb's table is partial and in-frame only. The sample shows under 80,000 clones, roughly 80% of them seen only once. V lost 0 bases and J lost 5; bases outside the gene matches: 3. The CDR3 extends over 15 amino acids. Germline V gene lookup returns CDR1 SGDLS and CDR2 YYNGEE. Time point given: pretreatment peripheral blood. Sequences were derived from PBMCs, sampled around atezolizumab (anti-PD-L1) treatment. This clonotype originated in a man in his 70s with urothelial cancer. This chain links TRBV9 with TRBJ1-4; 8 bases match TRBD1. CDR3 nucleotide sequence: TGTGCCAGCAGCGTAGGACCAGGGGGCAATGAAAAACTGTTTTTT. Translation gives CASSVGPGGNEKLFF.